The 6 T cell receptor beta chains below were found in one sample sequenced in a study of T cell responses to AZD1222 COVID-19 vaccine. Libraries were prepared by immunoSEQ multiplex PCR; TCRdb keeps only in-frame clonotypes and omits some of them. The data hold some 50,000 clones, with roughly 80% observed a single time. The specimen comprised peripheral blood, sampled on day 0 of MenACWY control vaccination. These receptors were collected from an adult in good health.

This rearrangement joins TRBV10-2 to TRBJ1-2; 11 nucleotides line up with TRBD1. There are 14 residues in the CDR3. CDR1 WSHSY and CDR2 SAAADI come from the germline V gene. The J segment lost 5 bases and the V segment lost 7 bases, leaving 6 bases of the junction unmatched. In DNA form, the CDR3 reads TGCGCCAGCAACACCGGGACAGGGGGGTATGGCTACACCTTC. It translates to CASNTGTGGYGYTF.

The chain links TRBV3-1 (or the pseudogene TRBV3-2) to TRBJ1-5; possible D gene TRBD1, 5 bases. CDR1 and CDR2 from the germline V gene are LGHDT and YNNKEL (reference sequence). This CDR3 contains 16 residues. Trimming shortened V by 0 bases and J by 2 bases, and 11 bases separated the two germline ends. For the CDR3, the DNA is TGTGCCAGCAGCCAAGATTTCCCGGGACGCAATCAGCCCCAGCATTTT. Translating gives CASSQDFPGRNQPQHF.

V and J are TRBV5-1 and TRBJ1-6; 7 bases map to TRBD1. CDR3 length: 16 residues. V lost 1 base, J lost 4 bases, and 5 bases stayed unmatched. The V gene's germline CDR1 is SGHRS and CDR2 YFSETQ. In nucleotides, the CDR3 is TGCGCCAGCAGCTTGACAGGGGCCCGATATAATTCACCCCTCCACTTT. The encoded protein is CASSLTGARYNSPLHF.

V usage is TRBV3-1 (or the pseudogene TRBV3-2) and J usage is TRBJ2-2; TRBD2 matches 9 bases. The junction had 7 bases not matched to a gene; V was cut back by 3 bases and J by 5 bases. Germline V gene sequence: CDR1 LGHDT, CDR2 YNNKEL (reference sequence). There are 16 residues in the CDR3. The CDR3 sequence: CASSHFLAGGTGELFF. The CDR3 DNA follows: TGTGCCAGCAGCCACTTCTTGGCGGGAGGGACCGGGGAGCTGTTTTTT.

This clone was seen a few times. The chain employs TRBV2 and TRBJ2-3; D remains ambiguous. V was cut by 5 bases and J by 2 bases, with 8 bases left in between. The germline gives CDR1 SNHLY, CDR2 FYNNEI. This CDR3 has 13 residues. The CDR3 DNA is TGTGCCAGCAGTCTTCCCTTCACAGATACGCAGTATTTT. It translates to CASSLPFTDTQYF.

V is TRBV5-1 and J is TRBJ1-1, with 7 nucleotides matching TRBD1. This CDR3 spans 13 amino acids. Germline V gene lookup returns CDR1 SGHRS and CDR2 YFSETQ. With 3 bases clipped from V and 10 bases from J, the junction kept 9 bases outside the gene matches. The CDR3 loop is CASSSIDRATAFF. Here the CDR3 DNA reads TGCGCCAGCAGCTCGATAGACAGGGCGACAGCTTTCTTT. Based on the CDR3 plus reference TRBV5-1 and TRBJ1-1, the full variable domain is KAGVTQTPRYLIKTRGQQVTLSCSPISGHRSVSWYQQTPGQGLQFLFEYFSETQRNKGNFPGRFSGRQFSNSRSEMNVSTLELGDSALYLCASSSIDRATAFFGQGTRLTVV.